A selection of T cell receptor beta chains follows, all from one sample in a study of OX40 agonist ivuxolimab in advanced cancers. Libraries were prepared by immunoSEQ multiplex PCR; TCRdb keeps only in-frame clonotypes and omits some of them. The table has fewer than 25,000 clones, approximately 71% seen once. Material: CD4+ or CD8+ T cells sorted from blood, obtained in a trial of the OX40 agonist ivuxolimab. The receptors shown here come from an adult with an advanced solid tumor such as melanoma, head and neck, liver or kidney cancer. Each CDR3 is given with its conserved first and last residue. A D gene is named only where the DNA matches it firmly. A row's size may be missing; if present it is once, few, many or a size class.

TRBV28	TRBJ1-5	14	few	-	CATLWRGYNQPQHF	TGTGCCACACTCTGGAGGGGATACAATCAGCCCCAGCATTTT
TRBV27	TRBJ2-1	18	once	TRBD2	CASSTLPRPGGGYNEQFF	TGTGCCAGCAGTACACTACCCCGACCCGGGGGAGGGTACAATGAGCAGTTCTTC
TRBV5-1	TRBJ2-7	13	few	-	CASSLARDYEQYF	TGCGCCAGCAGCTTGGCCAGGGATTACGAGCAGTACTTC
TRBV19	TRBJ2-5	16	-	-	CASSLGGTNLQETQYF	TGTGCCAGTAGTCTTGGAGGGACCAACCTTCAAGAGACCCAGTACTTC
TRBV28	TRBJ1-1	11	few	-	CASSFPTEAFF	TGTGCCAGCAGTTTTCCCACTGAAGCTTTCTTT
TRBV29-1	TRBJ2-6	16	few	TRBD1	CSARSQGESGANVLTF	TGCAGCGCGAGGTCACAGGGGGAATCTGGGGCCAACGTCCTGACTTTC
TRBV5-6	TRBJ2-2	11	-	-	CASSLIGELFF	TGTGCCAGCAGCTTGATCGGGGAGCTGTTTTTT
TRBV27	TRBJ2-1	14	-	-	CASSLSAEWNEQFF	TGTGCCAGCAGTTTATCGGCTGAATGGAATGAGCAGTTCTTC
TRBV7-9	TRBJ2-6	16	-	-	CASSLGGIDGANVLTF	TGTGCCAGCAGCTTAGGGGGGATAGATGGGGCCAACGTCCTGACTTTC
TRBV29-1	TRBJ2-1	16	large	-	CSVEASISGPYNEQFF	TGCAGCGTTGAAGCCTCTATTTCTGGGCCCTACAATGAGCAGTTCTTC
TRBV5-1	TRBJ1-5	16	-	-	CASSLGPGAVNQPQHF	TGCGCCAGCAGCTTGGGACCAGGGGCCGTCAATCAGCCCCAGCATTTT
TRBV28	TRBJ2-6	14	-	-	CASSGESGANVLTF	TGTGCCAGCAGTGGGGAATCTGGGGCCAACGTCCTGACTTTC
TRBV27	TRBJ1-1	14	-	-	CASSFAGTATEAFF	TGTGCCAGCAGTTTCGCAGGGACGGCAACTGAAGCTTTCTTT
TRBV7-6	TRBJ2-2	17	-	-	CASSSPYREPRTGELFF	TGTGCCAGCAGCTCGCCTTATCGGGAGCCGAGGACCGGGGAGCTGTTTTTT
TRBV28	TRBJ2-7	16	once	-	CASSPHWRAGQGEQYF	TGTGCCAGCAGTCCTCATTGGCGGGCAGGCCAGGGGGAGCAGTACTTC
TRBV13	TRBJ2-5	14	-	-	CASSSSDSDETQYF	TGTGCCAGCAGCTCCTCGGACAGTGACGAGACCCAGTACTTC
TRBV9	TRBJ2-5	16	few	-	CASSLGTTGRGETQYF	TGTGCCAGCAGCCTCGGGACGACAGGGAGGGGTGAGACCCAGTACTTC
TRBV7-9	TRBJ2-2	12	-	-	CASSPNTGELFF	TGTGCCAGCAGCCCAAACACCGGGGAGCTGTTTTTT
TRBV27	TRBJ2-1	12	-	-	CASSPSPPEQFF	TGTGCCAGCAGTCCCAGTCCGCCTGAGCAGTTCTTC
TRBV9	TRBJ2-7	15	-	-	CASSVATGDVYEQYF	TGTGCCAGCAGCGTAGCCACTGGGGACGTCTACGAGCAGTACTTC
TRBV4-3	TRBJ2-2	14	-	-	CASSPGTSARELFF	TGCGCCAGCAGCCCAGGAACTTCAGCCAGGGAGCTGTTTTTT
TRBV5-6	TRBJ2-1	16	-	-	CASSLDGLAIYNEQFF	TGTGCCAGCAGCTTGGACGGGCTAGCGATCTACAATGAGCAGTTCTTC
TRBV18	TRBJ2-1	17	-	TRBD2	CASSPPGLAGAGGEQFF	TGTGCCAGCTCACCTCCGGGACTAGCGGGAGCCGGGGGTGAGCAGTTCTTC
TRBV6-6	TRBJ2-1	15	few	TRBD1	CASSVSSGQINEQFF	TGTGCCAGCAGCGTTTCCTCGGGACAGATTAATGAGCAGTTCTTC
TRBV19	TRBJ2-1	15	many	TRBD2	CASSILAGGLNEQFF	TGTGCCAGTAGTATTTTAGCGGGGGGGCTGAATGAGCAGTTCTTC
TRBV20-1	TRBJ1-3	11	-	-	CSARVWDTIYF	TGCAGTGCTAGGGTCTGGGACACCATATATTTT
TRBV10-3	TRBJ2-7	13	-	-	CAISGVRDYEQYF	TGTGCCATCAGTGGGGTTCGCGACTACGAGCAGTACTTC
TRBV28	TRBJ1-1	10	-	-	CASSGGEAFF	TGTGCCAGCTCGGGCGGTGAAGCTTTCTTT
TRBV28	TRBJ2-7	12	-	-	CASSTTDYEQYF	TGTGCCAGCAGCACGACAGACTACGAGCAGTACTTC
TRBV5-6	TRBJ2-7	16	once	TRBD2	CASSTWTSGTSYEQYF	TGTGCCAGCAGCACCTGGACTAGCGGGACCTCCTACGAGCAGTACTTC
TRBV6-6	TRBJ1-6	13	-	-	CASRGAGVSPLHF	TGTGCCAGCAGGGGGGCAGGGGTTTCACCCCTCCACTTT
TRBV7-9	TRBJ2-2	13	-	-	CASSLVNAGELFF	TGTGCCAGCAGCTTAGTGAACGCCGGGGAGCTGTTTTTT
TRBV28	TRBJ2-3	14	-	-	CASSFFRGQDTQYF	TGTGCCAGCAGTTTTTTTAGGGGCCAGGATACGCAGTATTTT
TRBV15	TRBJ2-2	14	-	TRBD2	CATRGEGGTGELFF	TGTGCCACCAGGGGGGAGGGCGGGACCGGGGAGCTGTTTTTT
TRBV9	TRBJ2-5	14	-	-	CASSYYYVGETQYF	TGTGCCAGCAGCTATTACTACGTGGGAGAGACCCAGTACTTC
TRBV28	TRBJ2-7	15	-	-	CASSLIPPGTGEQYF	TGTGCCAGCAGTTTAATCCCCCCGGGGACGGGGGAGCAGTACTTC
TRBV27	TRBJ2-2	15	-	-	CASRSRGAGTGELFF	TGTGCCAGCAGATCCAGGGGGGCGGGCACCGGGGAGCTGTTTTTT
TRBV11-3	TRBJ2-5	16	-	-	CASSLMDPTDQETQYF	TGTGCCAGCAGCTTAATGGATCCCACAGATCAAGAGACCCAGTACTTC
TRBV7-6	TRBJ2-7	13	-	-	CASSQADSYEQYF	TGTGCCAGCAGCCAAGCGGACTCCTACGAGCAGTACTTC
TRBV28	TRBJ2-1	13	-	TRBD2	CASRGLAYNEQFF	TGTGCCAGCAGGGGACTAGCCTACAATGAGCAGTTCTTC
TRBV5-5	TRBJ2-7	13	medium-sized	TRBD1	CASSLGSGGEQYF	TGTGCCAGCAGCTTGGGGTCAGGGGGCGAGCAGTACTTC
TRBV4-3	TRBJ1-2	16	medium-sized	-	CASSQDGQAPLYGYTF	TGCGCCAGCAGCCAAGATGGCCAGGCGCCTCTCTATGGCTACACCTTC
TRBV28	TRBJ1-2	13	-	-	CASSPTGSYGYTF	TGTGCCAGCAGCCCCACAGGGAGCTATGGCTACACCTTC
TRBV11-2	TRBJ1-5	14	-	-	CASSLVGWNQPQHF	TGTGCCAGCAGCTTGGTAGGGTGGAATCAGCCCCAGCATTTT
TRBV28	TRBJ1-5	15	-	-	CASSLRSLGDQPQHF	TGTGCCAGCAGTTTACGGTCCTTGGGAGATCAGCCCCAGCATTTT
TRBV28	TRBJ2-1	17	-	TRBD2	CASSPITSGGLADEQFF	TGTGCCAGCAGTCCGATCACTAGCGGGGGCCTGGCGGATGAGCAGTTCTTC
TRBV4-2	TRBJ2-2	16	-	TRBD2	CASSQDGGGAPGELFF	TGTGCCAGCAGCCAAGACGGCGGGGGGGCCCCCGGGGAGCTGTTTTTT